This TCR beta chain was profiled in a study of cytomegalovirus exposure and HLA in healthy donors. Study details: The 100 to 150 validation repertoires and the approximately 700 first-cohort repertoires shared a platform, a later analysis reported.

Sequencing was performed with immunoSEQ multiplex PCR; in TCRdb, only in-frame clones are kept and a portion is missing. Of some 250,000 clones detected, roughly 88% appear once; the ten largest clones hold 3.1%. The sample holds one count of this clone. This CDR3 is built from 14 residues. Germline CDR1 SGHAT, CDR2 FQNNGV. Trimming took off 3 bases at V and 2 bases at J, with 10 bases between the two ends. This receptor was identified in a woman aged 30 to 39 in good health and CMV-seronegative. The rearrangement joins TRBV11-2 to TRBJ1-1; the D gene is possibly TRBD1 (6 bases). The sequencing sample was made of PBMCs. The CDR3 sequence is CASSFRGGNTEAFF. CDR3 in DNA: TGTGCCAGCAGCTTCAGGGGAGGCAACACTGAAGCTTTCTTT.